A selection of T cell receptor beta chains follows, all from one sample in a study of T cell repertoires in cytomegalovirus infection. Their recognized antigens are unknown. TCRdb re-analysed the reads in MiXCR, keeping a single row per CDR3 protein. The sample yields about 330,000 distinct CDR3 sequences, just under 35% seen once. Sample: cultured PBMCs, taken from culture after CMV antigen stimulation. The receptors here all came from a human donor in good health (CMV status not recorded). Some clones in this sample may be carry-over from other donors' samples. CDR3s include the opening cysteine and the closing phenylalanine or tryptophan. A D gene is named only where the DNA matches it firmly. The size field is filled for only some rows; it gives once, few, many or a size class.

clone_size: -; v_call: TRBV19; d_call: -; j_call: TRBJ2-5; cdr3_nt: TGTGCCAGTAGTTGGCTAGCTCAAGAGACCCAGTACTTC; cdr3_aa: CASSWLAQETQYF
clone_size: -; v_call: TRBV7-2; d_call: -; j_call: TRBJ2-1; cdr3_nt: TGTGCCAGCAGCTTAGCTTCAGACAGCCACAATGAGCAGTTCTTC; cdr3_aa: CASSLASDSHNEQFF
clone_size: few; v_call: TRBV4-2; d_call: TRBD2; j_call: TRBJ2-3; cdr3_nt: TGTGCCAGCAGCCAAGATGGGGGACTAGCTATCCCCGATACGCAGTATTTT; cdr3_aa: CASSQDGGLAIPDTQYF
clone_size: many; v_call: TRBV7-2; d_call: TRBD2; j_call: TRBJ2-1; cdr3_nt: TGTGCCAGCACCATAACCGGGAGGCCCTACAATGAGCAGTTCTTC; cdr3_aa: CASTITGRPYNEQFF
clone_size: -; v_call: TRBV5-1; d_call: TRBD2; j_call: TRBJ2-1; cdr3_nt: TGCGCCAGCAGCTTAGAAGGACTAGCAATCCATGAGCAGTTCTTC; cdr3_aa: CASSLEGLAIHEQFF
clone_size: -; v_call: TRBV2; d_call: -; j_call: TRBJ1-1; cdr3_nt: TGTGCCAGCAGGGGACCGGTGGCTTTCTTT; cdr3_aa: CASRGPVAFF
clone_size: -; v_call: TRBV7-2; d_call: -; j_call: TRBJ1-2; cdr3_nt: TGTGCCAGCAGCCCCCGGACAACCTTCTACACCTTC; cdr3_aa: CASSPRTTFYTF
clone_size: -; v_call: TRBV20-1; d_call: -; j_call: TRBJ2-1; cdr3_nt: TGCAGTGCTAGAGATCAGACTCCAGCCTCCTACAATGAGCAGTTCTTC; cdr3_aa: CSARDQTPASYNEQFF
clone_size: many; v_call: TRBV7-2; d_call: -; j_call: TRBJ1-1; cdr3_nt: TGTGCCAGCAGCCCTGGACAGTCAACTGAAGCTTTCTTT; cdr3_aa: CASSPGQSTEAFF
clone_size: few; v_call: TRBV11-2; d_call: -; j_call: TRBJ1-1; cdr3_nt: TGTGCCAGCAGCTTAGATTTCGGGGTCGGAGAAGCTTTCTTT; cdr3_aa: CASSLDFGVGEAFF
clone_size: -; v_call: TRBV7-2; d_call: -; j_call: TRBJ1-1; cdr3_nt: TGTGCCAGCAGCTTTCAACGAGAAGCTTTCTTT; cdr3_aa: CASSFQREAFF
clone_size: -; v_call: TRBV6-1; d_call: TRBD1; j_call: TRBJ1-1; cdr3_nt: TGTGCCAGCGGCACAACAGGGGGGCACATGACCACTGAAGCTTTCTTT; cdr3_aa: CASGTTGGHMTTEAFF
clone_size: -; v_call: TRBV12-3/TRBV12-4; d_call: -; j_call: TRBJ1-1; cdr3_nt: TGTGCCAGCAGGTTTTCAGAGAACACTGAAGCTTTCTTT; cdr3_aa: CASRFSENTEAFF
clone_size: -; v_call: TRBV19; d_call: -; j_call: TRBJ1-5; cdr3_nt: TGTGCCAGTAGTATAAACGAGGACCAGCCCCAGCATTTT; cdr3_aa: CASSINEDQPQHF
clone_size: -; v_call: TRBV19; d_call: -; j_call: TRBJ2-3; cdr3_nt: TGTGCCAGTAGAGACGCGGGGCCGCCCCGTACGCAGTATTTT; cdr3_aa: CASRDAGPPRTQYF
clone_size: -; v_call: TRBV2; d_call: -; j_call: TRBJ2-1; cdr3_nt: TGTGCCAGCAGCGGGCAGTACAATGAGCAGTTCTTC; cdr3_aa: CASSGQYNEQFF
clone_size: many; v_call: TRBV7-2; d_call: -; j_call: TRBJ2-1; cdr3_nt: TGTGCCAGCAGCTTAAATTCGGGGTTCCACAATGAGCAGTTCTTC; cdr3_aa: CASSLNSGFHNEQFF
clone_size: -; v_call: TRBV19; d_call: -; j_call: TRBJ2-1; cdr3_nt: TGTGCCAGTAGTATAGATCGTGGTAATGAGCAGTTCTTC; cdr3_aa: CASSIDRGNEQFF
clone_size: few; v_call: TRBV5-8; d_call: -; j_call: TRBJ2-3; cdr3_nt: TGTGCCAGCAGCAGGTCAACTAGCACAGCTAGCACAGATACGCAGTATTTT; cdr3_aa: CASSRSTSTASTDTQYF
clone_size: -; v_call: TRBV24-1; d_call: TRBD2; j_call: TRBJ2-1; cdr3_nt: TGTGCCACCAGCACCAGCGGGAGCTCCTACAATGAGCAGTTCTTC; cdr3_aa: CATSTSGSSYNEQFF
clone_size: -; v_call: TRBV5-5; d_call: TRBD2; j_call: TRBJ2-1; cdr3_nt: TGTGCCAGCAGCTTCCCGACTAGCGGGACCCACAATGAGCAGTTCTTC; cdr3_aa: CASSFPTSGTHNEQFF
clone_size: few; v_call: TRBV12-3/TRBV12-4; d_call: -; j_call: TRBJ2-3; cdr3_nt: TGTGCCAGCAGTTTAGACAGGATTACGGCAGATACGCAGTATTTT; cdr3_aa: CASSLDRITADTQYF
clone_size: few; v_call: TRBV4-1; d_call: -; j_call: TRBJ1-2; cdr3_nt: TGCGCCAGCAGCCAGGACCGGCACTACACCTTC; cdr3_aa: CASSQDRHYTF
clone_size: few; v_call: TRBV12-3/TRBV12-4; d_call: TRBD2; j_call: TRBJ2-1; cdr3_nt: TGTGCCAGCAGTTATGTCGGACTAGCGGATGAGCAGTTCTTC; cdr3_aa: CASSYVGLADEQFF
clone_size: many; v_call: TRBV7-2; d_call: TRBD2; j_call: TRBJ2-5; cdr3_nt: TGTGCCAGCAGCTTTAGACCGAGACAGGGTGGGCTAGCGGGAGCTAGGGAGACCCAGTACTTC; cdr3_aa: CASSFRPRQGGLAGARETQYF
clone_size: many; v_call: TRBV7-2; d_call: TRBD2; j_call: TRBJ2-7; cdr3_nt: TGTGCCAGCAGCCCAAGCGGGACGGACTCCTACGAGCAGTACTTC; cdr3_aa: CASSPSGTDSYEQYF
clone_size: many; v_call: TRBV15; d_call: TRBD2; j_call: TRBJ2-2; cdr3_nt: TGTGCCACCAGCCGAAAACTAGCGATGAACACCGGGGAGCTGTTTTTT; cdr3_aa: CATSRKLAMNTGELFF
clone_size: -; v_call: TRBV7-2; d_call: TRBD1; j_call: TRBJ1-2; cdr3_nt: TGTGCCAGCAGCGTAAACAGGGGCGGCTACACCTTC; cdr3_aa: CASSVNRGGYTF
clone_size: few; v_call: TRBV6-1; d_call: -; j_call: TRBJ2-2; cdr3_nt: TGTGCCAGCTTTAGACAGACCGGGGAGCTGTTTTTT; cdr3_aa: CASFRQTGELFF
clone_size: -; v_call: TRBV20-1; d_call: -; j_call: TRBJ2-2; cdr3_nt: TGCAGTGCTAGCTACGTGAATTCGAACACCGGGGAGCTGTTTTTT; cdr3_aa: CSASYVNSNTGELFF
clone_size: many; v_call: TRBV12-3/TRBV12-4; d_call: TRBD1; j_call: TRBJ1-1; cdr3_nt: TGTGCCAGCAGCCAAATCGGGACAGCGAACACTGAAGCTTTCTTT; cdr3_aa: CASSQIGTANTEAFF
clone_size: -; v_call: TRBV7-8; d_call: -; j_call: TRBJ2-4; cdr3_nt: TGTGCCAGCAGCGCGGGACTAGCCAAAAACATTCAGTACTTC; cdr3_aa: CASSAGLAKNIQYF
clone_size: many; v_call: TRBV11-3; d_call: TRBD2; j_call: TRBJ2-3; cdr3_nt: TGTGCCAGCAGCTCGTCCGACCTAGCGGGAGTAGATACGCAGTATTTT; cdr3_aa: CASSSSDLAGVDTQYF
clone_size: few; v_call: TRBV7-7; d_call: TRBD2; j_call: TRBJ2-1; cdr3_nt: TGTGCCAGCAGCTTATGGCGGGAGGGCCAGGGTGAGCAGTTCTTC; cdr3_aa: CASSLWREGQGEQFF
clone_size: -; v_call: TRBV6-1; d_call: -; j_call: TRBJ1-1; cdr3_nt: TGTGCCAGCAGTCAGGATAACACTGAAGCTTTCTTT; cdr3_aa: CASSQDNTEAFF
clone_size: few; v_call: TRBV4-1; d_call: -; j_call: TRBJ2-3; cdr3_nt: TGCGCCAGCAGCCCTCAACCCCAGGGACCCACAGATACGCAGTATTTT; cdr3_aa: CASSPQPQGPTDTQYF
clone_size: -; v_call: TRBV20-1; d_call: TRBD2; j_call: TRBJ2-1; cdr3_nt: TGCAGTGCTCCGGGTACGGCTAGCGGGCCGTACAATGAGCAGTTCTTC; cdr3_aa: CSAPGTASGPYNEQFF
clone_size: -; v_call: TRBV20-1; d_call: -; j_call: TRBJ2-7; cdr3_nt: TGCAGTGCTAAGTGGTACGAGCAGTACTTC; cdr3_aa: CSAKWYEQYF
clone_size: -; v_call: TRBV10-2; d_call: TRBD1; j_call: TRBJ1-5; cdr3_nt: TGCGCCAGCAGGGACACCCCAGGGGGAGCGGGTCAGCCCCAGCATTTT; cdr3_aa: CASRDTPGGAGQPQHF
clone_size: few; v_call: TRBV27; d_call: TRBD1; j_call: TRBJ2-2; cdr3_nt: TGTGCCAGCAGGCTCACCTTACAGGGGACCGGGGAGCTGTTTTTT; cdr3_aa: CASRLTLQGTGELFF
clone_size: -; v_call: TRBV19; d_call: TRBD2; j_call: TRBJ2-5; cdr3_nt: TGTGCCAGTAGTGGGGGACTAGCGGTCACCCAAGAGACCCAGTACTTC; cdr3_aa: CASSGGLAVTQETQYF
clone_size: few; v_call: TRBV11-3; d_call: -; j_call: TRBJ2-3; cdr3_nt: TGTGCCAGCAGCTTAGCCCAAGAAGATACGCAGTATTTT; cdr3_aa: CASSLAQEDTQYF
clone_size: -; v_call: TRBV25-1; d_call: TRBD1; j_call: TRBJ2-2; cdr3_nt: TGTGCCAGCAGTGACCACAGGGGCACCGGGGAGCTGTTTTTT; cdr3_aa: CASSDHRGTGELFF
clone_size: -; v_call: TRBV7-6; d_call: -; j_call: TRBJ2-3; cdr3_nt: TGTGCCAGCAGCTTAGCAGGGAATCCCACAGATACGCAGTATTTT; cdr3_aa: CASSLAGNPTDTQYF
clone_size: many; v_call: TRBV14; d_call: TRBD2; j_call: TRBJ2-1; cdr3_nt: TGTGCCAGCAGTCTCCGGCGCGGGAGTGTTGAGCAGTTCTTC; cdr3_aa: CASSLRRGSVEQFF
clone_size: -; v_call: TRBV11-2; d_call: TRBD2; j_call: TRBJ2-1; cdr3_nt: TGTGCCAGCAGCTTACGGTTTCAGAAGCGGGAGGGGAGAATGTCCTACAATGAGCAGTTCTTC; cdr3_aa: CASSLRFQKREGRMSYNEQFF
clone_size: once; v_call: TRBV19; d_call: -; j_call: TRBJ1-2; cdr3_nt: TGTGCCAGTGAGTACGGTATGGGATTTGGAGACTACACCTTC; cdr3_aa: CASEYGMGFGDYTF
clone_size: few; v_call: TRBV12-3/TRBV12-4; d_call: -; j_call: TRBJ2-1; cdr3_nt: TGTGCCAGCAGTGATCAGGAGACTAACAATGAGCAGTTCTTC; cdr3_aa: CASSDQETNNEQFF